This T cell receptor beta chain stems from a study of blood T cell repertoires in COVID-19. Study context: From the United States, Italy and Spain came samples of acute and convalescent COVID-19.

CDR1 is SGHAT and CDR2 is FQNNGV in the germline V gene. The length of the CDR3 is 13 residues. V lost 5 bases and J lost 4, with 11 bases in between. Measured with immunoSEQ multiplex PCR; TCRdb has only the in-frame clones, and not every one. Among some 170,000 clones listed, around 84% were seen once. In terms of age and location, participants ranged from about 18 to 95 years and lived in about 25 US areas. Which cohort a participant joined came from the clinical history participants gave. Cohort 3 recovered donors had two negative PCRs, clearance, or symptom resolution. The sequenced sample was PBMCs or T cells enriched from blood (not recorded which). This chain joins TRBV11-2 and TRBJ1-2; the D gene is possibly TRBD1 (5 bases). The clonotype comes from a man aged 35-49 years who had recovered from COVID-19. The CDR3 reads CASSPGFGYGYTF. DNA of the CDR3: TGTGCCAGCAGCCCAGGGTTTGGCTATGGCTACACCTTC.